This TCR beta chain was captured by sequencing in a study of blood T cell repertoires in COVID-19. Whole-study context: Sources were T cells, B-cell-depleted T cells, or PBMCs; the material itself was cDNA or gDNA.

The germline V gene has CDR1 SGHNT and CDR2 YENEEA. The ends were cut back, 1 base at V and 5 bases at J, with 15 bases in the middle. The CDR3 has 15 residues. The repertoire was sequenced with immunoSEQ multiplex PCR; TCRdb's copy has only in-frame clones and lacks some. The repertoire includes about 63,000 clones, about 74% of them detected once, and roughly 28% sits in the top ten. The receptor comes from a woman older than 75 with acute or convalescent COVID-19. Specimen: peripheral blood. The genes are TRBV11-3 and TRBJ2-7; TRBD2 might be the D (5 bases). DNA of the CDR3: TGTGCCAGCAGCTTAGCGGGGAATTCTTTCAACGAGCAGTACTTC. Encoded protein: CASSLAGNSFNEQYF.